This T cell receptor beta chain was found in a study of T cells after yellow fever vaccination. From the 5' RACE reads, TCRdb called clonotypes with MiXCR, one entry per CDR3 protein. There are 300,000 to 450,000 distinct CDR3 sequences in the sample; 6.2% occur only once, and approximately 15% lies in the top ten. Study-wide results and limits: Repertoires obtained by FACS sorting could include abundant clonotypes that entered as contaminants from the bulk population. A small proportion of clonotypes was detected in both the CD4 and CD8 compartments.

Regarding this clonotype: Its antigen is currently unknown.

V lost 3 bases and J lost 3; bases outside the gene matches: 3. The CDR3 has 13 amino acids. Per the germline V gene, CDR1 is DFQATT and CDR2 is SNEGSKA (reference sequence). The source of this sequence is a man younger than 40 who received the YFV17D yellow fever vaccine. The rearrangement joins TRBV20-1 to TRBJ2-7; 9 bases fit TRBD2. Here the sequenced sample was PBMCs, taken 5 days after the yellow fever booster vaccination. The CDR3 loop is CSASSGSHYEQYF. The CDR3 DNA is TGCAGTGCTAGTAGCGGGAGTCACTACGAGCAGTACTTC.